This is a list of T cell receptor beta chains from one sample in a study of molecular identifiers for immune sequencing clone quantification. Using its own MiXCR run on the PCR reads, TCRdb lists one record per CDR3 protein. The table lists hundreds of thousands of distinct CDR3 sequences, around 20% of them singletons, with roughly 0.83% in the top ten. Material: naive CD8+ T cells from blood, with Jurkat cell RNA spiked in. All receptors derive from a human donor in good health. Some libraries in this study had Jurkat cell RNA spiked in. Each CDR3 is given with its conserved first and last residue. Each record gives: J gene, D gene, clone size, V gene, CDR3 DNA, CDR3 protein. The D gene is left open where the match is weak. Clone size, where shown, is once, few, many, or a class for clones that have expanded.

j_call: TRBJ2-7; d_call: NA; clone_size: many; v_call: TRBV9; cdr3_nt: TGTGCCAGCAGCCCCGCTAATAGGATGGAGGTCGAGCAGTACTTC; cdr3_aa: CASSPANRMEVEQYF
j_call: TRBJ2-3; d_call: NA; clone_size: many; v_call: TRBV7-8; cdr3_nt: TGTGCCAGCAGCTACTCGACTAGATTCACAGATACGCAGTATTTT; cdr3_aa: CASSYSTRFTDTQYF
j_call: TRBJ2-7; d_call: NA; clone_size: many; v_call: TRBV19; cdr3_nt: TGTGCCACCGAGGGGGGGTACGAGCAGTACTTC; cdr3_aa: CATEGGYEQYF
j_call: TRBJ1-2; d_call: NA; clone_size: many; v_call: TRBV19; cdr3_nt: TGTGCCAGTAGTATTTACTCCGCTAACTATGGCTACACCTTC; cdr3_aa: CASSIYSANYGYTF
j_call: TRBJ2-7; d_call: NA; clone_size: NA; v_call: TRBV6-2/TRBV6-3; cdr3_nt: TGTGCCAGCACTGGGGACTTCTACGAGCAGTACTTC; cdr3_aa: CASTGDFYEQYF
j_call: TRBJ1-4; d_call: TRBD1; clone_size: NA; v_call: TRBV23-1; cdr3_nt: TGCGCCAGCACAATTAAACCCAGGGGGCCGGGTGAAAAACTGTTTTTT; cdr3_aa: CASTIKPRGPGEKLFF
j_call: TRBJ2-1; d_call: TRBD2; clone_size: NA; v_call: TRBV7-2; cdr3_nt: TGTGCCAGCAGCTTAGCCCGAATCTTTAGAGGTCCGATTAGCGGGAGAATCAGTGAGCAGTTCTTC; cdr3_aa: CASSLARIFRGPISGRISEQFF
j_call: TRBJ2-3; d_call: NA; clone_size: many; v_call: TRBV28; cdr3_nt: TGTGCCAGCAGTTCCCCCGGTCCAGATACGCAGTATTTT; cdr3_aa: CASSSPGPDTQYF
j_call: TRBJ1-1; d_call: TRBD1; clone_size: many; v_call: TRBV5-6; cdr3_nt: TGTGCCAGCAGCTTGCCCTCCGGACAGGGAACTGAAGCTTTCTTT; cdr3_aa: CASSLPSGQGTEAFF
j_call: TRBJ1-1; d_call: NA; clone_size: few; v_call: TRBV4-1; cdr3_nt: TGCGCCAGCAGCCATCCCGGGACAAAAGCTTTCTTT; cdr3_aa: CASSHPGTKAFF
j_call: TRBJ1-1; d_call: NA; clone_size: many; v_call: TRBV9; cdr3_nt: TGTGCCAGCAGCGGGACAGTGAACACTGAAGCTTTCTTT; cdr3_aa: CASSGTVNTEAFF
j_call: TRBJ2-3; d_call: NA; clone_size: many; v_call: TRBV7-6; cdr3_nt: TGTGCCAGCAGCTTTAGCGGCCGGAGCACAGATACGCAGTATTTT; cdr3_aa: CASSFSGRSTDTQYF
j_call: TRBJ2-5; d_call: TRBD2; clone_size: NA; v_call: TRBV12-3/TRBV12-4; cdr3_nt: TGTGCCAGCAGTTTAGTAGCGGGGATTGGAGAGACCCAGTACTTC; cdr3_aa: CASSLVAGIGETQYF
j_call: TRBJ2-1; d_call: TRBD2; clone_size: many; v_call: TRBV7-8; cdr3_nt: TGTGCCAGCAGAACCGGGGGGGTCTACAATGAGCAGTTCTTC; cdr3_aa: CASRTGGVYNEQFF
j_call: TRBJ1-2; d_call: NA; clone_size: many; v_call: TRBV12-3/TRBV12-4; cdr3_nt: TGTGCCAGCAGTTTTTACGGGGGCTATGGCTACACCTTC; cdr3_aa: CASSFYGGYGYTF
j_call: TRBJ2-1; d_call: NA; clone_size: once; v_call: TRBV19; cdr3_nt: TGTGCCAGTAGTATAGGTGGGCTGGATCCGTTCTTC; cdr3_aa: CASSIGGLDPFF
j_call: TRBJ2-1; d_call: NA; clone_size: many; v_call: TRBV30; cdr3_nt: TGTGCCTGGAGTGTGGTCGGGCGAGACAATGAGCAGTTCTTC; cdr3_aa: CAWSVVGRDNEQFF
j_call: TRBJ2-7; d_call: TRBD1; clone_size: NA; v_call: TRBV19; cdr3_nt: TGTGCCAGTAGTGCCGGGACAGGGGCCCCCTACGAGCAGTACTTC; cdr3_aa: CASSAGTGAPYEQYF
j_call: TRBJ2-7; d_call: NA; clone_size: NA; v_call: TRBV4-1; cdr3_nt: TGCGCCAGCAGCCAGGGAGGAGGGGCCCACGAGCAGTACTTC; cdr3_aa: CASSQGGGAHEQYF
j_call: TRBJ2-1; d_call: NA; clone_size: NA; v_call: TRBV20-1; cdr3_nt: TGCAGTGCTAGAGATAATGTTGAGCAGTTCTTC; cdr3_aa: CSARDNVEQFF
j_call: TRBJ1-1; d_call: TRBD1; clone_size: many; v_call: TRBV28; cdr3_nt: TGTGCCAGCAACCCCCCAGGGGGGGACACTGAAGCTTTCTTT; cdr3_aa: CASNPPGGDTEAFF
j_call: TRBJ2-5; d_call: TRBD2; clone_size: many; v_call: TRBV7-9; cdr3_nt: TGTGCCAGCAGCGCGAGACTAGCGGGCCAAGAGACCCAGTACTTC; cdr3_aa: CASSARLAGQETQYF
j_call: TRBJ2-1; d_call: TRBD2; clone_size: few; v_call: TRBV4-3; cdr3_nt: TGCGCCAGCAGCCAAGAACTTGCGGGAGGGTACTACAATGAGCAGTTCTTC; cdr3_aa: CASSQELAGGYYNEQFF
j_call: TRBJ2-3; d_call: TRBD2; clone_size: NA; v_call: TRBV11-3; cdr3_nt: TGTGCCAGCAGCTGGGCTAGCGGGGGCCCCACAGATACGCAGTATTTT; cdr3_aa: CASSWASGGPTDTQYF
j_call: TRBJ1-5; d_call: NA; clone_size: many; v_call: TRBV7-9; cdr3_nt: TGTGCCAGCAGCTCCGGATATAGCAATCAGCCCCAGCATTTT; cdr3_aa: CASSSGYSNQPQHF
j_call: TRBJ1-6; d_call: NA; clone_size: many; v_call: TRBV6-5; cdr3_nt: TGTGCCAGCAGTTACACCCCCCAGGACCTCTCCTATAATTCACCCCTCCACTTT; cdr3_aa: CASSYTPQDLSYNSPLHF
j_call: TRBJ2-5; d_call: NA; clone_size: many; v_call: TRBV28; cdr3_nt: TGTGCCAGCAGTTTTAGGGGCGTCCTGCAAGAGACCCAGTACTTC; cdr3_aa: CASSFRGVLQETQYF
j_call: TRBJ2-1; d_call: TRBD2; clone_size: NA; v_call: TRBV20-1; cdr3_nt: TGCAGTGCCCGCGGGACTAGCGGGGGTGCGAGCTCCTACAATGAGCAGTTCTTC; cdr3_aa: CSARGTSGGASSYNEQFF
j_call: TRBJ1-4; d_call: NA; clone_size: many; v_call: TRBV12-3/TRBV12-4; cdr3_nt: TGTGCCAGCAGTTTAAGGGCAGGGATCCTCGAAAAACTGTTTTTT; cdr3_aa: CASSLRAGILEKLFF
j_call: TRBJ2-3; d_call: NA; clone_size: many; v_call: TRBV30; cdr3_nt: TGTGCCTGGAGCGAAGTCACAGATACGCAGTATTTT; cdr3_aa: CAWSEVTDTQYF
j_call: TRBJ1-5; d_call: NA; clone_size: few; v_call: TRBV16; cdr3_nt: TGTGCCAGCAGCCAAAGGACAAGGGGCAATCAGCCCCAGCATTTT; cdr3_aa: CASSQRTRGNQPQHF
j_call: TRBJ2-3; d_call: NA; clone_size: many; v_call: TRBV4-1; cdr3_nt: TGCGCCAGCAGCTCCAGGGAGACAGATACGCAGTATTTT; cdr3_aa: CASSSRETDTQYF
j_call: TRBJ2-7; d_call: TRBD2; clone_size: NA; v_call: TRBV4-3; cdr3_nt: TGCACCAGCAGCCAACAAGCGGGGCACTACGAGCAGTACTTC; cdr3_aa: CTSSQQAGHYEQYF
j_call: TRBJ2-7; d_call: TRBD2; clone_size: many; v_call: TRBV4-3; cdr3_nt: TGCGCCAGCAGCCAATTATCGCCGGGACTAGCGGGAGTCGAGCAGTACTTC; cdr3_aa: CASSQLSPGLAGVEQYF
j_call: TRBJ1-2; d_call: TRBD1; clone_size: few; v_call: TRBV2; cdr3_nt: TGTGCCAGCAGTGTAGCGGGACAGGCGCCTAACTATGGCTACACCTTC; cdr3_aa: CASSVAGQAPNYGYTF
j_call: TRBJ2-7; d_call: TRBD1; clone_size: many; v_call: TRBV6-1; cdr3_nt: TGTGCCAGCAGTGAAGGGGGACAGGGCGAGCAGTACTTC; cdr3_aa: CASSEGGQGEQYF
j_call: TRBJ2-7; d_call: NA; clone_size: NA; v_call: TRBV27; cdr3_nt: TGTGCCAGCAGCCGACAGGACTCTACCTACGAGCAGTACTTC; cdr3_aa: CASSRQDSTYEQYF
j_call: TRBJ1-1; d_call: NA; clone_size: many; v_call: TRBV12-3/TRBV12-4; cdr3_nt: TGTGCCAGCAGTTCCCTCTCCCGGGACACTGAAGCTTTCTTT; cdr3_aa: CASSSLSRDTEAFF
j_call: TRBJ2-7; d_call: NA; clone_size: many; v_call: TRBV2; cdr3_nt: TGTGCCAGCAGGTTCACAGGGTATGGGCACTACGAGCAGTACTTC; cdr3_aa: CASRFTGYGHYEQYF